This T cell receptor beta chain was captured by sequencing in a study of blood T cell repertoires in COVID-19 (dated by TCRdb to about 2020). About the full investigation: Collaborator samples came from the United States, Italy and Spain and covered acute and convalescent phases of COVID-19. The samples were drawn from two sources: the first 160 participants of the ongoing ImmuneRACE study, and about 1,300 subjects contributed by 6 global collaborators. The dataset comprised deeply sampled blood TCRbeta repertoires from subjects exposed to, actively infected with, or recovered from COVID-19. A freely available public database, intended as a resource for researchers studying the immune response to SARS-CoV-2, is where the repertoires were released. Sample metadata almost always included a de-identified subject ID, COVID-19 status, age in years and sex. HLA class I and class II types, where available, came from metadata supplied by the sample provider rather than from assay-based typing. The prospective study material was composed of cDNA or gDNA derived from T cells, B-cell-depleted T cells, or PBMCs.

Whole blood was collected in K2EDTA tubes by collaborating institutions according to the institutions' own protocols. For TCRbeta analysis, collaborators shipped samples as frozen whole blood, isolated PBMCs, or DNA extracted from either of those sample types. On this clone itself: Its antigen is unknown. Base qualities were left out, and no much larger clone turns up one base away.

Overall results and qualifications from the work: Clinical and demographic metadata were provided uncurated, with the amount varying by source and participant.

TCRbeta CDR3 regions were amplified from genomic DNA by means of the immunoSEQ Assay, a bias-controlled multiplex PCR. The paper's processing steps were these. Within the assay, amplification of reference gene primers was used to estimate how many nucleated cells each sample contained. Sequence reads were collapsed and filtered to measure the absolute abundance of every unique TCRbeta CDR3 rearrangement. For each sample, productive Simpson clonality was calculated by taking the square root of Simpson's diversity index across productive rearrangements. The immuneACCESS repertoire file appears here via TCRdb, limited to in-frame rearrangements. These files lack a portion of the clones; in checked studies, under half of the deficit traces to unresolved V genes, and the cause of the others is not known. D and trimming come from the DNA, and the V and J calls and clone size come from that table. The sample table holds about 85,000 clones, of which 84% were seen once. Less than 15% of the sample is held by the ten biggest clonotypes.

V gives up 4 bases and J gives up 6 bases, and the segment between their germline ends measures 11 bases. For CDR1 and CDR2, the germline V gene (reference sequence) lists LGHDT and YNNKEL. The CDR3 sequence holds 13 residues, the cysteine and phenylalanine included. The sequence is cut down to CDR3 DNA, 39 bases in frame from base 1. Sequenced: peripheral blood. The sequence joins TRBV3-1 (or the pseudogene TRBV3-2) to TRBJ2-3; the D gene is perhaps TRBD2, on 5 matching bases. The TCR was taken from a human donor in a cohort sampled during active COVID-19. The encoded CDR3 is CASSPRQRDTQYF. The nucleotides are TGTGCCAGCAGCCCGCGGCAGCGGGATACGCAGTATTTT.